The 25 T cell receptor beta chains below all came from one sample that was sequenced in a study of T cell responses to AZD1222 COVID-19 vaccine (dated by TCRdb to about 2021). The method behind the library was the immunoSEQ multiplex PCR assay. TCRdb provides this immuneACCESS table in a form limited to in-frame rearrangements. Some clones are lacking; in checked studies, under half of them reflect an unresolved V gene, and why the rest are absent is not known. This sample is represented by just over 70,000 clones; approximately 81% of them were singletons. 20% of the sample rests with the top ten. The sample's time point, from its label and the paper: baseline before first vaccination. The material was peripheral blood, obtained on day 0 of AZD1222 vaccination. The receptors originated from an adult in good health.

The chain joins TRBV5-1 to TRBJ2-6, with D uncertain. CDR3 size: 16 residues. Germline CDR1 is SGHRS and CDR2 is YFSETQ. Trimming removed 2 bases at V and 4 bases at J, with 13 bases between. This chain's CDR3 is CASSFRTTGGANVLTF. CDR3 DNA: TGCGCCAGCAGCTTTCGCACGACCGGCGGGGCCAACGTCCTGACTTTC.

The CDR3 spells CASSQERRPDTQYF. In DNA, the CDR3 is TGTGCCAGCAGCCAAGAAAGGCGCCCAGATACGCAGTATTTT. The chain is built from TRBV4-2 and TRBJ2-3; D is unclear. The V and J ends lost 0 bases and 4 bases respectively, with 8 bases between them. Germline CDR1 is LGHNA and CDR2 is YNFKEQ. This CDR3 contains 14 residues.

The chain uses TRBV4-1 and TRBJ1-2; D might be TRBD1 (5 bases). From germline, CDR1 is MGHRA and CDR2 YSYEKL. This CDR3 region has 14 residues. The germline V and J ends were trimmed by 0 bases and 4 bases, with 9 bases remaining between them. The CDR3 protein is CASSQDHGGYGYTF. The CDR3 DNA follows: TGCGCCAGCAGCCAAGATCACGGGGGCTATGGCTACACCTTC.

The chain carries TRBV18 and TRBJ2-2, with D possibly TRBD2 on 7 matching bases. V shed 3 bases and J shed 5 bases, with 16 bases lying between them. CDR3 length: 16 amino acids. Per germline, CDR1 KGHSH and CDR2 LQKENI. For the CDR3, the DNA is TGTGCCAGCTCACCCACGGGGAGCGGGACAACCGGGGAGCTGTTTTTT. This sequence encodes CASSPTGSGTTGELFF. The whole variable domain, filled in from reference TRBV18 and TRBJ2-2, reads NAGVMQNPRHLVRRRGQEARLRCSPMKGHSHVYWYRQLPEEGLKFMVYLQKENIIDESGMPKERFSAEFPKEGPSILRIQQVVRGDSAAYFCASSPTGSGTTGELFFGEGSRLTVL.

The chain recombines TRBV19 with TRBJ2-2; D is possibly TRBD1 (5 bases). Per germline, CDR1 LNHDA and CDR2 SQIVND (reference sequence). This CDR3 is built from 15 residues. V was trimmed by 8 bases and J by 1 base, leaving 14 bases between them. CDR3 sequence reads: CASGDRIQNTGELFF. CDR3 coding DNA: TGTGCCAGTGGAGACAGAATCCAGAACACCGGGGAGCTGTTTTTT.

The gene calls are TRBV5-1 and TRBJ2-5; 9 nucleotides match TRBD2. The trim removed 5 bases at V and 4 bases at J, leaving 9 bases unmatched. Germline V gene data show CDR1 as SGHRS and CDR2 as YFSETQ. This CDR3 contains 15 residues. CDR3 sequence: CASRSWRGGPETQYF. The CDR3 bases are TGCGCCAGCAGAAGTTGGCGGGGGGGCCCAGAGACCCAGTACTTC.

The V and J genes are TRBV28 and TRBJ1-6; 9 nucleotides line up with TRBD1. Losses at the gene ends were 6 bases for V and 10 bases for J; bases not matched to a gene: 10. In germline, CDR1 is MDHEN, CDR2 SYDVKM. This CDR3 has 15 amino acids. CDR3 DNA: TGTGCCAGCAGAACTCCGGGACAGGGTATGTCACCCCTCCACTTT. Translating gives CASRTPGQGMSPLHF.

A single count supports this clone. The chain carries TRBV27 and TRBJ2-1, with TRBD1 as a possible D gene (6 bases). Looked up from germline, CDR1 is MNHEY and CDR2 is SMNVEV (reference sequence). Between the trimmed V and J ends, which lost 5 bases and 1 base, there was a span of 12 bases. There are 15 residues in the CDR3. The CDR3 DNA reads as TGTGCCAGCAGTCCACTACAGGGATCCTACAATGAGCAGTTCTTC. Translated, it gives CASSPLQGSYNEQFF.

As regards this clone: Distinct nucleotide sequences in the sample also encode this CDR3. The chain couples TRBV6-5 to TRBJ2-7, with D possibly called TRBD1 or TRBD2 (6 bases each). In germline, CDR1 is MNHEY, CDR2 SVGAGI. The CDR3 is 14 residues long. Trimming took 7 bases from V and 0 from J, leaving 13 bases between them. The CDR3 loop reads CASNGGWSSYEQYF. The CDR3 DNA is TGTGCCAGCAACGGGGGCTGGAGCTCCTACGAGCAGTACTTC.

The chain employs TRBV27 and TRBJ2-5; the match to TRBD2 covers 10 bases. The CDR3 is made up of 18 amino acids. CDR1 MNHEY and CDR2 SMNVEV come from the germline V gene (reference sequence). V lost 6 bases and J lost 6; bases outside the gene matches: 19. As DNA, the CDR3 is TGTGCCAGCAGGGGGTCTGTCCTAGCGGGAGCCGGTATGAAGACCCAGTACTTC. Translation: CASRGSVLAGAGMKTQYF.

The gene calls are TRBV12-3 or TRBV12-4 and TRBJ1-4; D is uncertain. The CDR3 has 12 amino acids. V shed 3 bases and J shed 8 bases, with 7 bases lying between them. This CDR3 is CASSFLKEKLFF. The CDR3 DNA follows: TGTGCCAGCAGTTTCTTGAAGGAAAAACTGTTTTTT.

V and J are TRBV19 and TRBJ1-5, with D possibly matching TRBD1 (5 bases). From germline, CDR1 is LNHDA and CDR2 SQIVND (reference sequence). This CDR3 contains 12 residues. The germline V and J ends were trimmed by 6 bases and 7 bases, with 10 bases remaining between them. In DNA, the CDR3 is TGTGCCAGTAGCCGGTGGGGCCAGCCCCAGCATTTT. This encodes CASSRWGQPQHF.

The chain uses TRBV3-1 (or the pseudogene TRBV3-2) and TRBJ2-2; TRBD1 matches 9 bases. This CDR3 has 14 amino acids. V was clipped by 8 bases and J by 7 bases; unmatched bases: 8. Per the germline V gene, CDR1 is LGHDT and CDR2 is YNNKEL (reference sequence). The CDR3 DNA reads as TGTGCCAGCCGGGGACAGGGTGCAATCGGGGAGCTGTTTTTT. Amino acids: CASRGQGAIGELFF.

The chain's CDR3 is CASSEPGSVNEQYF. CDR3 nucleotides: TGCGCCAGCAGTGAGCCAGGGTCCGTCAACGAGCAGTACTTC. This chain joins TRBV10-2 and TRBJ2-7; D might be TRBD1 (5 bases). V was pared by 2 bases and J by 5 bases, with 13 bases between. The CDR3 has 14 residues. CDR1 is WSHSY, CDR2 SAAADI, per germline.

The rearrangement uses TRBV19 and TRBJ1-1, with 8 bases that match TRBD1. V was pared by 5 bases and J by 4 bases, with 9 bases of the junction left unmatched. CDR3 length: 15 amino acids. Germline lookup yields CDR1 LNHDA and CDR2 SQIVND (reference sequence). The CDR3 is CASSLGQGVRTEAFF. The DNA for the CDR3 is TGTGCCAGTAGTCTCGGACAGGGAGTACGCACTGAAGCTTTCTTT.

V gene TRBV11-3 combines with J gene TRBJ2-2; D unclear. The CDR3 extends over 11 amino acids. The germline V gene encodes CDR1 SGHNT and CDR2 YENEEA. V lost 3 bases, J lost 4 bases, and 0 bases lay in between. The CDR3, as DNA: TGTGCCAGCAGCTTCACCGGGGAGCTGTTTTTT. The encoded protein is CASSFTGELFF.

This chain links TRBV19 with TRBJ1-2; D gene unclear. The V and J ends lost 6 bases and 3 bases respectively, with 17 bases between them. The germline V gene has CDR1 LNHDA and CDR2 SQIVND (reference sequence). The CDR3 runs to 15 residues. As DNA, the CDR3 is TGTGCCAGTAGAGACGAAGGCAGGTCGCACTATGGCTACACCTTC. It encodes CASRDEGRSHYGYTF.

The chain couples TRBV5-1 to TRBJ1-1; no clear D. This CDR3 has 14 amino acids. Per the germline V gene, CDR1 is SGHRS and CDR2 is YFSETQ. Trimming took 3 bases from V and 2 from J, leaving 11 bases between them. In DNA, the CDR3 is TGCGCCAGCAGCTCAGACATTTCTAACACTGAAGCTTTCTTT. Translation gives CASSSDISNTEAFF. Full variable domain (missing parts from reference TRBV5-1 and TRBJ1-1): KAGVTQTPRYLIKTRGQQVTLSCSPISGHRSVSWYQQTPGQGLQFLFEYFSETQRNKGNFPGRFSGRQFSNSRSEMNVSTLELGDSALYLCASSSDISNTEAFFGQGTRLTVV.

The chain employs TRBV30 and TRBJ2-7; D possibly corresponds to TRBD2 (6 bases). CDR1 and CDR2 from the germline V gene are GTSNPN and SVGIG (reference sequence). CDR3 size: 13 residues. V lost 1 base and J 0 bases, leaving 7 bases between the germline ends. The CDR3 nucleotides are TGTGCCTGGAGTGACGGGAGCTCCTACGAGCAGTACTTC. Protein sequence: CAWSDGSSYEQYF.

The CDR3 coding sequence is TGTGCCAGCAGCTTAGCCCAGGGGGCGGAAGGGGCCAACGTCCTGACTTTC. This sequence encodes CASSLAQGAEGANVLTF. The chain is built from TRBV7-9 and TRBJ2-6; 8 nucleotides align to TRBD1. V was clipped by 0 bases and J by 4 bases; unmatched bases: 5. CDR3 size: 17 residues. CDR1 and CDR2 from the germline V gene are SEHNR and FQNEAQ (reference sequence).

In the case of this clone: Other DNA sequences from this sample encode an identical CDR3 as well. The chain uses TRBV19 and TRBJ2-2; D uncertain. Trimming took 3 bases from V and 4 from J, leaving 6 bases between them. Germline V gives CDR1 LNHDA, CDR2 SQIVND (reference sequence). This CDR3 has 13 amino acids. DNA for the CDR3: TGTGCCAGTAGTATCGCGGCCACCGGGGAGCTGTTTTTT. This encodes CASSIAATGELFF.

The chain has TRBV6-5 and TRBJ1-1; D is undetermined. V was trimmed by 1 base and J by 8 bases, leaving 11 bases between them. Germline loops: CDR1 MNHEY, CDR2 SVGAGI. This CDR3 is built from 13 residues. CDR3 coding DNA: TGTGCCAGCAGTTACTGGGTTCTAAGGGAAGCTTTCTTT. Its translation: CASSYWVLREAFF.

The V call is TRBV4-2, the J call TRBJ2-7, with D possibly TRBD2 on 5 matching bases. This CDR3 comprises 13 residues. V lost 4 bases and J lost 0, with 7 bases in between. Germline V gene sequence: CDR1 LGHNA, CDR2 YNFKEQ. The CDR3 nucleotides read TGTGCCAGCAGCCGGGAGTTCTCCTACGAGCAGTACTTC. Encoded protein: CASSREFSYEQYF.

This clone came up once. The chain employs TRBV6-6 and TRBJ2-3, with TRBD2 identical over 9 bases. With V trimmed by 5 bases and J by 5 bases, 11 bases remained unmatched. CDR1 is MNHNY and CDR2 is SVGAGI in the germline V gene (reference sequence). The CDR3 runs 16 residues. The CDR3 DNA reads as TGTGCCAGCAGTATCGATCCGGGACTAGCTGGAGATACGCAGTATTTT. This gives the protein CASSIDPGLAGDTQYF.

The rearrangement joins TRBV29-1 to TRBJ1-2, with D unresolved. Germline CDR1 SQVTM, CDR2 ANQGSEA. Deletions cut 1 base from V and 7 bases from J, with 16 bases between. The CDR3 runs 14 residues. The CDR3 loop reads CSVEGQPGGVGYTF. CDR3 DNA sequence: TGCAGCGTTGAAGGGCAGCCGGGCGGGGTTGGCTACACCTTC.